The clone carrying this T cell receptor (beta chain) has a handful of counts. Antigen unknown. The data are from a study of T-cell reconstitution after alpha-beta-depleted transplantation in children. Whole-study findings and limits: It was reported that alpha-beta T cells came from several hundred expanded graft clones (about two months after transplant). High day-60 TCRbeta diversity in some patients came from surviving recipient T cells and thymic progenitors. Newly made T cells mostly supplied T-cell counts and diversity one year after transplant.

The CDR3 is 15 residues long. V dropped 6 bases and J dropped 7; count of bases not matched to a gene: 14. A library of TCRbeta sequences, prepared with unique molecular identifiers, was generated. TCRdb recomputed calls from the PCR reads with MiXCR, one row per CDR3 protein. Of around 670,000 distinct CDR3 sequences listed, around 12% are singletons. The V and J genes are TRBV12-3 or TRBV12-4 and TRBJ2-5; TRBD1 aligns across 7 bases. Source: PBMCs, taken before TCRalphabeta/CD19-depleted stem cell transplant. The sequence was collected from a girl aged 2-10 years with congenital amegakaryocytic thrombocytopenia, due to receive a stem cell transplant. The CDR3 nucleotides are TGTGCCAGCAGCCCTACTGATGGACAGGCTTGGACCCAGTACTTC. It yields the protein CASSPTDGQAWTQYF.